A selection of T cell receptor beta chains follows, all from one sample in a study of cytomegalovirus exposure and HLA in healthy donors. The table came from immunoSEQ multiplex PCR; TCRdb's copy has only in-frame clones and leaves some out. The data show about 240,000 clones, 82% seen once. Sequenced material: PBMCs. The receptors shown here come from a woman aged 40 to 50 in good health and CMV-seropositive. CDR3s include the opening cysteine and the closing phenylalanine or tryptophan. The D gene is left open where the match is weak. The size field is filled for only some rows; it gives once, few, many or a size class.

clone_size: .; v_call: TRBV18; j_call: TRBJ1-1; d_call: .; cdr3_nt: TGTGCCAGCTCATTTCGGACAGACAACACTGAAGCTTTCTTT; cdr3_aa: CASSFRTDNTEAFF
clone_size: few; v_call: TRBV19; j_call: TRBJ2-3; d_call: TRBD1; cdr3_nt: TGTGCCAGTAGTTCGGACAGGGCCACAGATACGCAGTATTTT; cdr3_aa: CASSSDRATDTQYF
clone_size: .; v_call: TRBV30; j_call: TRBJ1-1; d_call: .; cdr3_nt: TGTGCCTGGAGTGTACAGCCGATAGGGAACACTGAAGCTTTCTTT; cdr3_aa: CAWSVQPIGNTEAFF
clone_size: .; v_call: TRBV6-6; j_call: TRBJ2-3; d_call: TRBD1; cdr3_nt: TGTGCCAGCAGACTTGGACAGGGGCTCACAGATACGCAGTATTTT; cdr3_aa: CASRLGQGLTDTQYF
clone_size: few; v_call: TRBV27; j_call: TRBJ2-2; d_call: .; cdr3_nt: TGTGCCAGCACTCACTCGGACAGATTAACCGGGGAGCTGTTTTTT; cdr3_aa: CASTHSDRLTGELFF
clone_size: .; v_call: TRBV2; j_call: TRBJ1-2; d_call: TRBD1; cdr3_nt: TGTGCCAGCCCCGGGACAGGGGGATACGGCTACACCTTC; cdr3_aa: CASPGTGGYGYTF
clone_size: few; v_call: TRBV7-6; j_call: TRBJ2-1; d_call: .; cdr3_nt: TGTGCCAGCAGCTTCGTTACACGCAGAGGCGCGGATGAGCAGTTCTTC; cdr3_aa: CASSFVTRRGADEQFF
clone_size: .; v_call: TRBV4-3; j_call: TRBJ1-1; d_call: TRBD1; cdr3_nt: TGCGCCAGCAGCCAAGGGGGACAGGGGGCGCGAGTAGCTTTCTTT; cdr3_aa: CASSQGGQGARVAFF
clone_size: few; v_call: TRBV6-5; j_call: TRBJ2-5; d_call: TRBD1; cdr3_nt: TGTGCCAGCAAAGGACAGGGGGTTTGGGGGACCCAGTACTTC; cdr3_aa: CASKGQGVWGTQYF
clone_size: .; v_call: TRBV4-1; j_call: TRBJ2-1; d_call: TRBD1; cdr3_nt: TGCGCCAGTTCCCGGGACAGCTACAATGAGCAGTTCTTC; cdr3_aa: CASSRDSYNEQFF
clone_size: once; v_call: TRBV7-2; j_call: TRBJ1-2; d_call: .; cdr3_nt: TGTGCCAGCAGCCCAGTTAACTATGGCTACACCTTC; cdr3_aa: CASSPVNYGYTF
clone_size: once; v_call: TRBV4-3; j_call: TRBJ2-1; d_call: TRBD2; cdr3_nt: TGCGCCAGCAGCCTCATTGGGACTAACCGCGATGAGCAGTTCTTC; cdr3_aa: CASSLIGTNRDEQFF
clone_size: .; v_call: TRBV23-1; j_call: TRBJ1-3; d_call: .; cdr3_nt: TGCGCCAGCAGTTCAACAAAGGCTGCAGGGGACGTCTCTGGAAACACCATATATTTT; cdr3_aa: CASSSTKAAGDVSGNTIYF
clone_size: .; v_call: TRBV7-6; j_call: TRBJ1-3; d_call: .; cdr3_nt: TGTGCCAGCAGCCTTCTCCGGACAGCCTCTGGAAACACCATATATTTT; cdr3_aa: CASSLLRTASGNTIYF